The clone carrying this T cell receptor (beta chain) was counted only a few times. The sample belongs to a study of quantifying T cell responses using KT2 cells. Across the study: RNA was reverse transcribed with TCR alpha and beta constant-region primers.

Each cDNA got a UMI-containing oligo ligated at its 3' end. An equimolar mix of RC1.1 and RC1.2 primed the beta chain across TRBC1 and TRBC2. TCRdb fed the UMI-ligation and nested PCR reads into MiXCR, producing one record per CDR3 protein. The table has around 35,000 distinct CDR3 sequences, about a tenth seen once; the top ten hold around 9.8%. V was cut by 3 bases and J by 3 bases, with 11 bases left in between. The CDR3 sequence is 14 residues long. The chain recombines TRBV12-3 or TRBV12-4 with TRBJ2-5; D call uncertain. The sample was PBMCs spiked with cells of the T cell clone KT2. The clonotype was recovered from a human donor. The CDR3 nucleotides are TGTGCCAGCAGTTTTTCTCAGGCGGAAGAGACCCAGTACTTC. Residues: CASSFSQAEETQYF.